This T cell receptor (beta chain) was recovered during a study of blood T cell repertoires in COVID-19. At the level of the study: In each case, the material was cDNA or gDNA derived from T cells, B-cell-depleted T cells, or PBMCs.

Profiling relied on immunoSEQ multiplex PCR, and the TCRdb table lists in-frame clones only, not all of them. The sample has 150,000 to 200,000 clones; roughly 93% are singletons. The source material was peripheral blood. The receptor was isolated from a woman aged 55-70 years with COVID-19, enrolled during active disease.

The CDR3 protein is CASVREGEPQHF. In DNA, the CDR3 is TGTGCCAGCGTAAGGGAAGGGGAGCCCCAGCATTTT. This chain links TRBV12-3 or TRBV12-4 with TRBJ1-5; TRBD1 might be the D (5 bases). This CDR3 is built from 12 residues. V shed 8 bases and J shed 8 bases, with 13 bases lying between them.